This is a list of T cell receptor beta chains from one sample in a study of blood T cell repertoires in COVID-19. The protocol was immunoSEQ multiplex PCR, while the TCRdb copy is restricted to in-frame clones and leaves out a portion. The repertoire has 150,000 or so clones, around 83% of them found once; the top ten carry about 3.6%. Material for sequencing was PBMCs or T cells enriched from blood (not recorded which). Every receptor here comes from a woman in her forties or fifties in a cohort exposed to, infected with or recovered from COVID-19 (not recorded which). Both conserved end residues are part of each CDR3. D genes are given only for firm matches. Clone size appears in some rows only: once, few, many, or a class for an expanded clone.

V: TRBV7-9
size: NA
D: TRBD1
J: TRBJ1-1
CDR3: CASSSATGTNTEAFF
DNA: TGTGCCAGCAGCTCCGCGACAGGGACGAACACTGAAGCTTTCTTT

V: TRBV7-6
size: NA
D: TRBD2
J: TRBJ2-1
CDR3: CASSLALAGVKNEQFF
DNA: TGTGCCAGCAGCTTAGCGTTAGCGGGAGTAAAGAATGAGCAGTTCTTC

V: TRBV24-1
size: NA
D: NA
J: TRBJ2-3
CDR3: CATSRDSVPYTQYF
DNA: TGTGCCACCAGTCGGGACTCGGTCCCATATACGCAGTATTTT

V: TRBV27
size: NA
D: NA
J: TRBJ2-3
CDR3: CASRLTPSTDTQYF
DNA: TGTGCCAGCAGGCTGACACCAAGCACAGATACGCAGTATTTT

V: TRBV9
size: NA
D: NA
J: TRBJ1-4
CDR3: CASSVGQMGSEKLFF
DNA: TGTGCCAGCAGCGTAGGACAGATGGGCTCAGAAAAACTGTTTTTT

V: TRBV11-3
size: NA
D: NA
J: TRBJ2-1
CDR3: CASSLSGVNEQFF
DNA: TGTGCCAGCAGCTTAAGTGGAGTGAATGAGCAGTTCTTC

V: TRBV6-4
size: NA
D: TRBD1
J: TRBJ1-2
CDR3: CASSGTGTGDENYGYTF
DNA: TGTGCCAGCAGTGGCACCGGGACAGGGGATGAAAACTATGGCTACACCTTC

V: TRBV5-5
size: NA
D: NA
J: TRBJ2-1
CDR3: CASSLEPGPLNEQFF
DNA: TGTGCCAGCAGCTTGGAGCCAGGGCCCCTCAATGAGCAGTTCTTC

V: TRBV7-9
size: few
D: NA
J: TRBJ1-2
CDR3: CASSFSGDGYTF
DNA: TGTGCCAGCAGCTTTTCAGGGGATGGCTACACCTTC

V: TRBV28
size: NA
D: TRBD2
J: TRBJ2-2
CDR3: CASSFRTRTTGELFF
DNA: TGTGCCAGCAGTTTCCGGACTAGAACAACCGGGGAGCTGTTTTTT

V: TRBV19
size: once
D: NA
J: TRBJ2-1
CDR3: CASSILVPKPYNEQFF
DNA: TGTGCCAGTAGTATACTAGTTCCTAAACCCTACAATGAGCAGTTCTTC

V: TRBV4-2
size: NA
D: TRBD1
J: TRBJ1-6
CDR3: CASSQRTGGSSPLHF
DNA: TGTGCCAGCAGCCAAAGGACAGGGGGCAGTTCACCCCTCCACTTT

V: TRBV2
size: NA
D: TRBD1
J: TRBJ1-2
CDR3: CASSDRDRGNYGYTF
DNA: TGTGCCAGCAGTGACAGGGACAGAGGTAACTATGGCTACACCTTC

V: TRBV14
size: NA
D: NA
J: TRBJ1-4
CDR3: CASSQEEGGNEKLFF
DNA: TGTGCCAGCAGCCAAGAAGAAGGGGGTAATGAAAAACTGTTTTTT

V: TRBV2
size: NA
D: TRBD1
J: TRBJ1-5
CDR3: CASSEQGRSNQPQHF
DNA: TGTGCCAGCAGCGAACAGGGGCGGAGCAATCAGCCCCAGCATTTT

V: TRBV18
size: NA
D: NA
J: TRBJ1-5
CDR3: CASSPYEGQPQHF
DNA: TGTGCCAGCTCACCATACGAGGGCCAGCCCCAGCATTTT

V: TRBV6-5
size: NA
D: TRBD1
J: TRBJ2-3
CDR3: CASSSPGQGTDTQYF
DNA: TGTGCCAGCAGTTCGCCGGGACAGGGTACAGATACGCAGTATTTT

V: TRBV27
size: NA
D: NA
J: TRBJ2-7
CDR3: CASSLAIGENYEQYF
DNA: TGTGCCAGCAGTTTAGCTATAGGAGAAAACTACGAGCAGTACTTC

V: TRBV6-5
size: NA
D: TRBD1
J: TRBJ1-1
CDR3: CASSRTGGDTEAFF
DNA: TGTGCCAGCAGCCGAACAGGGGGGGACACTGAAGCTTTCTTT

V: TRBV19
size: NA
D: NA
J: TRBJ2-5
CDR3: CASSGGYQETQYF
DNA: TGTGCCAGTAGTGGGGGCTACCAAGAGACCCAGTACTTC

V: TRBV20-1
size: NA
D: NA
J: TRBJ1-2
CDR3: CSARNRFGYTF
DNA: TGCAGTGCTAGAAACAGGTTTGGCTACACCTTC

V: TRBV5-4
size: NA
D: TRBD1
J: TRBJ2-7
CDR3: CASSYQTGGSYEQYF
DNA: TGTGCCAGCAGCTACCAGACAGGGGGCTCCTACGAGCAGTACTTC

V: TRBV19
size: NA
D: NA
J: TRBJ2-5
CDR3: CASSIRQEETQYF
DNA: TGTGCCAGTAGTATCCGGCAGGAAGAGACCCAGTACTTC

V: TRBV19
size: NA
D: NA
J: TRBJ2-1
CDR3: CASSTPGGGNNEQFF
DNA: TGTGCCAGTAGTACCCCGGGGGGCGGAAACAATGAGCAGTTCTTC

V: TRBV5-1
size: NA
D: TRBD2
J: TRBJ2-4
CDR3: CASSPRLAGGMAKNIQYF
DNA: TGCGCCAGCAGCCCCAGACTAGCGGGGGGAATGGCCAAAAACATTCAGTACTTC

V: TRBV13
size: NA
D: NA
J: TRBJ2-7
CDR3: CASSPSRGAEQYF
DNA: TGTGCCAGCAGCCCGTCCAGGGGCGCCGAGCAGTACTTC

V: TRBV10-3
size: NA
D: NA
J: TRBJ2-2
CDR3: CAISQTRAGVQAGELFF
DNA: TGTGCCATCAGCCAGACGCGGGCCGGCGTCCAGGCCGGGGAGCTGTTTTTT

V: TRBV28
size: NA
D: NA
J: TRBJ2-1
CDR3: CASSINNEQFF
DNA: TGTGCCAGCAGTATAAACAATGAGCAGTTCTTC

V: TRBV9
size: few
D: NA
J: TRBJ1-5
CDR3: CASSVDLDQPQHF
DNA: TGTGCCAGCAGCGTAGATTTAGATCAGCCCCAGCATTTT

V: TRBV20-1
size: NA
D: NA
J: TRBJ2-1
CDR3: CSASKASGSYNEQFF
DNA: TGCAGTGCTAGTAAAGCGAGCGGCTCCTACAATGAGCAGTTCTTC

V: TRBV11-2
size: NA
D: TRBD1
J: TRBJ2-5
CDR3: CASSWGQGEETQYF
DNA: TGTGCCAGCAGCTGGGGACAGGGGGAAGAGACCCAGTACTTC

V: TRBV27
size: NA
D: TRBD2
J: TRBJ2-3
CDR3: CASKLATITDTQYF
DNA: TGTGCCAGCAAACTAGCGACTATAACAGATACGCAGTATTTT

V: TRBV28
size: NA
D: NA
J: TRBJ1-2
CDR3: CASSLVDRSYGYTF
DNA: TGTGCCAGCTCCCTCGTAGACAGGAGCTATGGCTACACCTTC

V: TRBV27
size: NA
D: TRBD2
J: TRBJ2-3
CDR3: CASSLRWLAGAIGGDTQYF
DNA: TGTGCCAGCAGTCTTAGGTGGCTAGCGGGAGCTATCGGGGGAGATACGCAGTATTTT

V: TRBV11-1
size: NA
D: NA
J: TRBJ1-1
CDR3: CASSLGTVKTQGEAFF
DNA: TGTGCCAGCAGCTTGGGTACGGTCAAGACACAGGGAGAAGCTTTCTTT

V: TRBV7-9
size: many
D: TRBD2
J: TRBJ2-7
CDR3: CASSPRFRERAGYEQYF
DNA: TGTGCCAGCAGCCCTCGGTTCAGGGAAAGAGCGGGGTACGAGCAGTACTTC

V: TRBV3-1/TRBV3-2
size: few
D: TRBD1
J: TRBJ2-3
CDR3: CASSDRDRSTDTQYF
DNA: TGTGCCAGCAGCGACCGGGACAGATCCACAGATACGCAGTATTTT

V: TRBV28
size: NA
D: NA
J: TRBJ1-5
CDR3: CASRVQSLSNQPQHF
DNA: TGTGCCAGCAGAGTCCAGTCTTTGAGCAATCAGCCCCAGCATTTT

V: TRBV28
size: NA
D: TRBD1
J: TRBJ1-6
CDR3: CASSLGTGAHISYNSPLHF
DNA: TGTGCCAGCAGTTTAGGGACAGGGGCGCATATCTCCTATAATTCACCCCTCCACTTT

V: TRBV7-3
size: NA
D: TRBD2
J: TRBJ2-3
CDR3: CASSLTGGGAVDTQYF
DNA: TGTGCCAGCAGCTTAACTGGCGGGGGGGCCGTAGATACGCAGTATTTT

V: TRBV5-1
size: few
D: NA
J: TRBJ2-7
CDR3: CASSSEQGSYEQYF
DNA: TGCGCCAGCAGCTCGGAACAGGGCTCCTACGAGCAGTACTTC

V: TRBV4-3
size: NA
D: NA
J: TRBJ1-2
CDR3: CASSQDLIEANYGYTF
DNA: TGCGCCAGCAGCCAAGATCTGATAGAAGCTAACTATGGCTACACCTTC

V: TRBV15
size: NA
D: NA
J: TRBJ2-3
CDR3: CATSRDTTTSTDTQYF
DNA: TGTGCCACCAGCAGAGATACCACTACTAGCACAGATACGCAGTATTTT

V: TRBV7-3
size: NA
D: NA
J: TRBJ2-3
CDR3: CASSLTLSADTQYF
DNA: TGTGCCAGCAGCTTAACGCTGTCGGCAGATACGCAGTATTTT

V: TRBV14
size: NA
D: TRBD2
J: TRBJ2-3
CDR3: CASRFSGRGDTQYF
DNA: TGTGCCAGCAGGTTTAGCGGGAGGGGAGATACGCAGTATTTT

V: TRBV29-1
size: NA
D: NA
J: TRBJ2-7
CDR3: CSAADTYEQYF
DNA: TGCAGCGCAGCCGACACCTACGAGCAGTACTTC

V: TRBV5-8
size: NA
D: TRBD1
J: TRBJ1-5
CDR3: CASSFTTGGLQPQHF
DNA: TGTGCCAGCAGCTTCACTACAGGGGGACTTCAGCCCCAGCATTTT

V: TRBV5-1
size: NA
D: TRBD1
J: TRBJ1-2
CDR3: CASSPETGRHYGYTF
DNA: TGCGCCAGCAGCCCAGAGACAGGGCGGCACTATGGCTACACCTTC

V: TRBV5-1
size: NA
D: NA
J: TRBJ2-7
CDR3: CASSLFRGEQYF
DNA: TGCGCCAGCAGCTTGTTTAGGGGCGAGCAGTACTTC

V: TRBV7-2
size: NA
D: TRBD2
J: TRBJ2-3
CDR3: CASSRSPGAGGLTDTQYF
DNA: TGTGCCAGCAGCCGCTCGCCTGGCGCGGGGGGCCTCACAGATACGCAGTATTTT

V: TRBV7-9
size: few
D: TRBD1
J: TRBJ1-2
CDR3: CASSTRQGSGYTF
DNA: TGTGCCAGCAGCACCCGACAGGGATCAGGCTACACCTTC

V: TRBV28
size: NA
D: NA
J: TRBJ1-5
CDR3: CASSLGQGFRQPQHF
DNA: TGTGCCAGCAGTTTAGGGCAGGGTTTTCGTCAGCCCCAGCATTTT

V: TRBV7-2
size: NA
D: TRBD1
J: TRBJ1-1
CDR3: CASSARTGYGTEAFF
DNA: TGTGCCAGCAGCGCGCGGACAGGGTACGGCACTGAAGCTTTCTTT

V: TRBV24-1
size: NA
D: NA
J: TRBJ2-1
CDR3: CATSDTPFGVGEQFF
DNA: TGTGCCACCAGTGATACCCCATTCGGGGTTGGTGAGCAGTTCTTC